This TCR beta chain appears in the sequencing data of a study of T cell repertoires in cytomegalovirus infection. Study at large: CMV epitopes used comprised recently identified HLA-C-restricted ones and well-studied HLA-B-restricted ones. Public signatures in TCR beta pointed to CMV infection and matching HLA type.

Using its own MiXCR run on the reads, TCRdb lists one record per CDR3 protein. The table lists about 830,000 distinct CDR3 sequences, around a third of them singletons. Study-wide results and limits: The study identified carriers of CMV plus the relevant HLA from cumulative public TCR beta family frequency. Clonotype analysis showed dominance of the ex vivo response by HLA-C-restricted CMV-specific TCR beta clonotypes.

This clonotype was observed many times. The antigen remains unidentified. This receptor was obtained from a human donor in good health (CMV status not recorded). Some clones in this sample may be carry-over from other donors' samples. This sample comprised cultured CD8+ T cells from PBMCs, obtained from culture after CMV antigen stimulation.

CDR3 amino acids: CASGGGRLAAKNIQYF. In DNA form, the CDR3 reads TGTGCCAGCGGCGGGGGGCGACTCGCGGCCAAAAACATTCAGTACTTC. The V and J genes are TRBV7-8 and TRBJ2-4, with 8 positions matching TRBD2. Losses at the gene ends were 8 bases for V and 1 base for J; bases not matched to a gene: 10. Germline V lookup: CDR1 SGHVS, CDR2 FQNEAQ. The CDR3 is 16 residues long.